Reported below is one T cell receptor beta chain. The data are from a study of T cells in Graves' hyperthyroidism and ophthalmopathy. TCR beta CDR3 sequences were amplified from RNA transcripts. During a first-round RT-PCR of the TCR CDR3, the HTBI primer set was used. Using its own MiXCR run on the multiplex PCR reads, TCRdb lists one record per CDR3 protein. The sample records about 400,000 distinct CDR3 sequences, under 15% being singletons. From germline, CDR1 is MNHEY and CDR2 SVGAGI. V gave up 2 bases and J gave up 0 bases; unmatched junction bases: 7. The CDR3 covers 17 residues. The sequencing input was blood. This sequence was found in a man aged 18 to 29 with Graves' ophthalmopathy. This chain joins TRBV6-5 and TRBJ2-3; 8 bases agree with TRBD1. The CDR3 is CASSYQGAFSSTDTQYF. The CDR3, as DNA: TGTGCCAGCAGTTACCAGGGGGCCTTCTCTAGCACAGATACGCAGTATTTT.